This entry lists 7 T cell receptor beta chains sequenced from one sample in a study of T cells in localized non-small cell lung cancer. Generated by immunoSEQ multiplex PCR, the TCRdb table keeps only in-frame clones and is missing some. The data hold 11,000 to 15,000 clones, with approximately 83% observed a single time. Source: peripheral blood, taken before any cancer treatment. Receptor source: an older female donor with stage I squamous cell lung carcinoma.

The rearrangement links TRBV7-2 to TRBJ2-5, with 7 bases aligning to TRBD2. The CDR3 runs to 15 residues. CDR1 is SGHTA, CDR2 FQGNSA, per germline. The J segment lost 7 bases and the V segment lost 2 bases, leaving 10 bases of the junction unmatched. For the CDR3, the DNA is TGTGCCAGCAGCTTATCCCGGACTGGCGGGGGGACCCAGTACTTC. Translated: CASSLSRTGGGTQYF.

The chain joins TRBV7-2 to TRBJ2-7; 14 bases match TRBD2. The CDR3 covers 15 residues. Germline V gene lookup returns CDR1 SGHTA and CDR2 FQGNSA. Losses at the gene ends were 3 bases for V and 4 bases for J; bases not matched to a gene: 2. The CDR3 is CASSLTSGGEYEQYF. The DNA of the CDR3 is TGTGCCAGCAGCTTGACTAGCGGGGGGGAATACGAGCAGTACTTC.

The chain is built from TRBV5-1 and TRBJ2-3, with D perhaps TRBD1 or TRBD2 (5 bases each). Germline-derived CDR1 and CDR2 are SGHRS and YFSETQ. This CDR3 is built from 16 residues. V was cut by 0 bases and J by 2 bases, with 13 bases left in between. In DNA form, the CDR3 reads TGCGCCAGCAGCTTGGGAGGGACGGCGGTCACAGATACGCAGTATTTT. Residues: CASSLGGTAVTDTQYF.

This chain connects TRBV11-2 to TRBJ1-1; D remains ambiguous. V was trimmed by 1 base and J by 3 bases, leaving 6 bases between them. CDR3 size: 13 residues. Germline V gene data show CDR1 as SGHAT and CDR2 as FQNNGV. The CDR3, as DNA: TGTGCCAGCAGCTTAGGGAGGGACACTGAAGCTTTCTTT. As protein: CASSLGRDTEAFF.

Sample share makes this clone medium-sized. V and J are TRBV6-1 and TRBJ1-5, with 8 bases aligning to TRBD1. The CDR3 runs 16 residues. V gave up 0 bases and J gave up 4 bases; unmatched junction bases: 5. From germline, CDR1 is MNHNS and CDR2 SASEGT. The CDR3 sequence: CASSEADRVGNQPQHF. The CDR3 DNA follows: TGTGCCAGCAGTGAAGCGGACAGGGTTGGGAATCAGCCCCAGCATTTT.

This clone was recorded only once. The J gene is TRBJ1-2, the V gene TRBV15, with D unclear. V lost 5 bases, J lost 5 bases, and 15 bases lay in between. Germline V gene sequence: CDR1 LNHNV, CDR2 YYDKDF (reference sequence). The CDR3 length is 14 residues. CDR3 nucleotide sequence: TGTGCCACCAGCGTCCCTGGTGCAGAGTATGGCTACACCTTC. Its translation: CATSVPGAEYGYTF.

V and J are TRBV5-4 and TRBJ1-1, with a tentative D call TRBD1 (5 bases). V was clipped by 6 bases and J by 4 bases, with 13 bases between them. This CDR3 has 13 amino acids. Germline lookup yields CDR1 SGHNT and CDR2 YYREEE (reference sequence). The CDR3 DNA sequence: TGTGCCAGCACCTACAAGGGGCTCACTGAAGCTTTCTTT. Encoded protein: CASTYKGLTEAFF.